This paragraph covers one T cell receptor (beta chain) sequence. The repertoire was sequenced with immunoSEQ multiplex PCR; TCRdb's copy has only in-frame clones and lacks some. The top ten hold about 9.3% of the sample, which has approximately 100,000 clones, roughly nine tenths seen once. This specimen belongs to a study of blood T cell repertoires in COVID-19. This TCR derives from a man aged 50-60 years with acute or convalescent COVID-19. Material for sequencing was peripheral blood.

The CDR3 loop reads CASSEDGRNSPLHF. The CDR3 coding sequence is TGTGCCAGCAGTGAGGACGGGAGAAATTCACCCCTCCACTTT. The V gene is TRBV6-1, the J gene TRBJ1-6; D unclear. This CDR3 is 14 amino acids long. Trimming removed 3 bases at V and 7 bases at J, with 10 bases between. The V gene's germline CDR1 is MNHNS and CDR2 SASEGT.